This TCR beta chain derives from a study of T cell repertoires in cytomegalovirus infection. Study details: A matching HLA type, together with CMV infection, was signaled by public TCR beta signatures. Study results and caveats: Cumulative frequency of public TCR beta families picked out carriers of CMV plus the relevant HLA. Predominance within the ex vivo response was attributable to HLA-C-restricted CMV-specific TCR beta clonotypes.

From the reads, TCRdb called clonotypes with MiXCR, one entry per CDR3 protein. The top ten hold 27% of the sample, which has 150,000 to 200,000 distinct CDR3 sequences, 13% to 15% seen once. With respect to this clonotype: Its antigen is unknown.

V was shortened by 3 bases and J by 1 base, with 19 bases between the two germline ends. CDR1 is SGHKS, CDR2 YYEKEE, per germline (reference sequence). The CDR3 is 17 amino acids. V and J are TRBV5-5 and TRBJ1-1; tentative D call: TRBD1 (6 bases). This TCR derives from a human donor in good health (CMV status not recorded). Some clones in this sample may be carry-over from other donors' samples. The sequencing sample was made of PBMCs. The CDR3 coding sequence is TGTGCCAGCAGCTCACGAGCCTACCGGGACAAGAACACTGAAGCTTTCTTT. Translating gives CASSSRAYRDKNTEAFF.